This T cell receptor beta chain was identified in a study of human T cells and chemical hapten exposure (dated by TCRdb to the early 2020s). As for the study more broadly: For sensitization, 2% DPC in acetone was applied to a 2 cm by 2 cm area of upper inner arm skin. Patients additionally received weekly therapeutic DPC doses to the scalp throughout the roughly 26-week study period. Patch testing on the upper back used Finn chambers containing 0.01% DPC, with scoring done after 6 days according to International Contact Dermatitis Research Group standards. The mostly female patient cohort included alopecia areata with under or over 50% scalp involvement, alopecia totalis and alopecia universalis. Libraries were combined into a pool for sequencing, and differences in TCR yield between samples came mainly from small differences in library volumes within the pool. In alopecia patients, the study followed how the peripheral blood TCR repertoire changed in vivo over primary and secondary sensitization to diphenylcyclopropenone (DPC), a hapten. Patient blood was sampled pre-sensitization (week 0) and at 2, 6 and about 24 weeks after DPC sensitization. Twenty-nine alopecia patients provided blood for TCR sequencing at one to four time points (pre-sensitization, 2, 6 and 24 weeks). Summary of the overall study and its limitations: Repeated subsampling changed both the strength of the expansion versus patch-test correlation and the threshold at which that correlation became significant. All patients had alopecia, a presumed autoimmune disease, so their immune response might differ from that of healthy individuals. Compared with pre-sensitization or healthy control sets, expanded TCRs formed significantly more large CDR3 similarity clusters, which is consistent with antigen-driven responses. DPC sensitization did not change the number of TCRs with a frequency above 1 in 1000, and there was no evidence of changes in global repertoire structure. A positive correlation was found between the number of PT1 expanded TCRs and patch test score, with significance reached at thresholds 8, 16 and 32 but not 4.

Reading the label with the study, this specimen's time point is: pre-sensitization, week 0. The treatment or condition label on this specimen signifies: therapeutic diphenylcyclopropenone sensitization with weekly scalp DPC. At every patch-test visit, the blood draw took place before the patch test was put on. Patients were eligible if aged 18 to 70, diagnosed with alopecia and judged suitable for DPC therapy, and pregnant patients were excluded. Total RNA was extracted from unfractionated whole blood that had been collected in Tempus Blood RNA tubes. Measured from the cysteine to the phenylalanine, the CDR3 is 16 residues long. CDR3 DNA is the only sequence kept; it has 48 bases, read in frame from the first base. Per the germline V gene, MNHEY is the CDR1 and SVGAGI is the CDR2. V loses 6 bases, J loses 0 bases, and the germline ends lie 12 bases apart. This clonotype was found many times. Its recognized antigen is unknown. Per-nucleotide qualities are absent, and no much larger clonotype sits a single base away.

Preparation of the library involved RACE. Sequencing was carried out with a NextSeq 500. Library preparation attached unique molecular identifiers to individual cDNA molecules for quantitative, reproducible TCR counting. Both TCR alpha and TCR beta chains were sequenced from each blood RNA sample. In the source study's methods: Samples had a median of around 92,000 TCRs, with a range from roughly 23,224 to 700,000. V, J and CDR3 annotation of the TCR reads was carried out using the Decombinator software suite. To make PS versus PT1 abundance plots, every sample was subsampled to the same number of TCRs (28,000). TCRs were defined as expanded if absent before sensitization and observed at least eight times at the 2-week time point. TCRdb cleaned the public reads at Q25 with fastp, built clones with MiXCR and kept in-frame beta chains. Every entry covers one CDR3 protein and lists the most common genes and DNA from its rows. None of the V and J calls come from the authors' own analysis; TCRdb made them. For this sample the table gives approximately 57,000 distinct CDR3 sequences, of which roughly 10% were detected only once. Jointly, the top ten make up about 8.9% of the sample.

The material was whole blood, obtained in connection with sensitization to the hapten diphenylcyclopropenone (DPC). Here the chain combines TRBV6-5 and TRBJ1-6, with the D gene uncertain. This clonotype was sampled from a man aged 40-49 years with alopecia areata. Some clones in this sample may be carry-over from other donors' samples. The DNA is as follows: TGTGCCAGCAGATTGAGCATGAGCTCCTATAATTCACCCCTCCACTTT. The resulting protein is CASRLSMSSYNSPLHF.